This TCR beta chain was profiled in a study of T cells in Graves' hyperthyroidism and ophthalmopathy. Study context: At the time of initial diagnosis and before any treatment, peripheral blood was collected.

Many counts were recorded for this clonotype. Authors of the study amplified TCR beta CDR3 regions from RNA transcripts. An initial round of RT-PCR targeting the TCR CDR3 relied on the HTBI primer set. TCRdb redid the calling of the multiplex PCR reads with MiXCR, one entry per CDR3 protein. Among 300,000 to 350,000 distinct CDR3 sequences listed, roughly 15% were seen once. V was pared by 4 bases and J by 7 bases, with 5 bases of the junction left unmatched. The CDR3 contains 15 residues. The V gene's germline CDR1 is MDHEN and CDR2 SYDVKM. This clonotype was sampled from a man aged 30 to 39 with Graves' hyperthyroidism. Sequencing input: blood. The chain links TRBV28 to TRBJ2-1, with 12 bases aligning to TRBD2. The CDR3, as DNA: TGTGCCAGCAGTTCCCCTAGCGGGAGGGGTAATGAGCAGTTCTTC. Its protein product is CASSSPSGRGNEQFF.